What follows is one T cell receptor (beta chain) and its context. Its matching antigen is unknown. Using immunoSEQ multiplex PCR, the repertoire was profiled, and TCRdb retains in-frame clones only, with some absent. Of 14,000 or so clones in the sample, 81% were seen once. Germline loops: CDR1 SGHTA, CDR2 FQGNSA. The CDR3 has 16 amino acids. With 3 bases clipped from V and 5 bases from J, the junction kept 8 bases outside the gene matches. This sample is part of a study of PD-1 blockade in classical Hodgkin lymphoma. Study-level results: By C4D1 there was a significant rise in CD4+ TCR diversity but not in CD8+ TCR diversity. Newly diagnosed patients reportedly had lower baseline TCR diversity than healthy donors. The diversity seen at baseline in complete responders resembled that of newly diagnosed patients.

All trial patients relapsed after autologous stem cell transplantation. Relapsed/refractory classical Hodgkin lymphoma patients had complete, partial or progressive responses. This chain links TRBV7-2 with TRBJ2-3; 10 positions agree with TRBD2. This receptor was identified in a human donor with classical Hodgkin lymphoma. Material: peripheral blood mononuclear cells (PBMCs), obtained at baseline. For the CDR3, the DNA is TGTGCCAGCAGCTTCCGTAGCGGGGGGACAGGAGATACGCAGTATTTT. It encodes CASSFRSGGTGDTQYF. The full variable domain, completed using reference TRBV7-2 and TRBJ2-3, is GAGVSQSPSNKVTEKGKDVELRCDPISGHTALYWYRQSLGQGLEFLIYFQGNSAPDKSGLPSDRFSAERTGGSVSTLTIQRTQQEDSAVYLCASSFRSGGTGDTQYFGPGTRLTVL.